The 4 T cell receptor beta chains below were found in one sample sequenced in a study of CD8 T cells in ankylosing spondylitis. TCRdb fed the 5' RACE reads into MiXCR, producing one record per CDR3 protein. The table has over 200,000 distinct CDR3 sequences, roughly a tenth seen once. Material for sequencing was blood, either unsorted or a sorted T cell fraction (not recorded which). These receptor sequences come from a male donor with ankylosing spondylitis or in good health (not recorded which).

This clonotype was recorded many times. V gene TRBV11-2 combines with J gene TRBJ2-3; the D is unclear. Germline V CDR1 and CDR2: SGHAT, FQNNGV. This CDR3 is built from 14 residues. V lost 5 bases and J 3 bases, leaving 12 bases between the germline ends. The CDR3 spells CASSLGRKTDTQYF. The CDR3 nucleotides are TGTGCCAGCAGCCTTGGACGAAAGACAGATACGCAGTATTTT.

This clonotype showed up many times. CDR3 protein: CASNPSIGAGNSPLHF. As DNA, the CDR3 is TGTGCCAGCAATCCCTCCATCGGGGCGGGGAATTCACCCCTCCACTTT. The V and J genes are TRBV28 and TRBJ1-6, with D perhaps matching TRBD1 (5 bases). This CDR3 region has 16 residues. Trimming left V 7 bases short and J 7 bases short, with 20 bases between. The germline gives CDR1 MDHEN, CDR2 SYDVKM.

The chain employs TRBV19 and TRBJ2-2; 7 positions agree with TRBD2. The V gene end was trimmed by 6 bases and the J gene end by 1 base; junction bases not matched to a gene: 8. In germline, CDR1 is LNHDA, CDR2 SQIVND (reference sequence). CDR3 length: 16 amino acids. The CDR3 bases are TGTGCCAGTAGCGTACCTGGCGGGGGGAACACCGGGGAGCTGTTTTTT. Protein product: CASSVPGGGNTGELFF.

The rearrangement uses TRBV12-3 or TRBV12-4 and TRBJ1-5, with no clear D. This CDR3 contains 16 residues. V lost 1 base, J lost 0 bases, and 10 bases lay in between. This CDR3 is CASSLDTALSNQPQHF. In DNA, the CDR3 is TGTGCCAGCAGTTTAGATACGGCACTTAGCAATCAGCCCCAGCATTTT.